These 20 T cell receptor beta chains share one sample of origin, sequenced in a study of shared clonotypes between healthy human individuals. Assay used: immunoSEQ multiplex PCR; TCRdb lists only in-frame clones, some missing. The sample carries some 1,100,000 clones, around 78% recorded once. Sequenced input: memory CD4+ T cells from PBMCs. Subset reported: CD45RA-negative fraction. All receptors come from a man aged 18-30 years in good health. Some clones in this sample may be carry-over from other donors' samples.

Turning to this clone: The same CDR3 also results from other DNA sequences found in this sample. The chain employs TRBV6-1 and TRBJ1-2, with D uncertain. V dropped 4 bases and J dropped 5 bases, with 5 bases sitting between them. There are 11 residues in the CDR3. Germline lookup yields CDR1 MNHNS and CDR2 SASEGT. This chain's CDR3 is CASSATYGYTF. DNA of the CDR3: TGTGCCAGCAGTGCAACTTATGGCTACACCTTC.

This chain joins TRBV19 and TRBJ1-1, with D tentatively TRBD1 (5 bases). Trimming took off 4 bases at V and 7 bases at J, with 19 bases between the two ends. CDR3 size: 15 residues. The V gene's germline CDR1 is LNHDA and CDR2 SQIVND (reference sequence). Here the CDR3 DNA reads TGTGCCAGTAGTACCGGACTCGACGGACACCGTGAAGCTTTCTTT. Protein product: CASSTGLDGHREAFF.

The chain has TRBV18 and TRBJ2-3, with 9 bases lining up with TRBD2. Per germline, CDR1 KGHSH and CDR2 LQKENI. The CDR3 has 16 residues. J was trimmed by 7 bases and V by 5 bases; bases with no gene match: 13. CDR3 sequence: CASSLKTSGFFNTQYF. Written as DNA, the CDR3 is TGTGCCAGCTCATTAAAGACTAGCGGATTCTTCAATACGCAGTATTTT.

The chain carries TRBV27 and TRBJ2-7; D is possibly TRBD1 or TRBD2 (7 bases each). V was cut by 0 bases and J by 3 bases, with 24 bases left in between. The CDR3 runs to 19 residues. Germline loops: CDR1 MNHEY, CDR2 SMNVEV (reference sequence). This CDR3 reads CASSLSGQTASGIGYEQYF. The CDR3 DNA reads TGTGCCAGCAGTTTATCGGGACAGACTGCAAGCGGGATCGGCTACGAGCAGTACTTC.

The rearrangement uses TRBV11-3 and TRBJ2-5, with a weak D call TRBD2 (6 bases). Germline assignment: CDR1 SGHNT and CDR2 YENEEA. V dropped 3 bases and J dropped 4 bases, with 6 bases sitting between them. The CDR3 is 12 residues long. CDR3 sequence: CASSFGGETQYF. CDR3 nucleotides: TGTGCCAGCAGCTTCGGGGGAGAGACCCAGTACTTC.

The chain employs TRBV29-1 and TRBJ2-7, with 11 bases that match TRBD2. From germline, CDR1 is SQVTM and CDR2 ANQGSEA. With 4 bases clipped from V and 0 bases from J, the junction kept 5 bases outside the gene matches. The CDR3 extends over 15 amino acids. The CDR3 sequence is CSVASLAGGSYEQYF. DNA for the CDR3: TGCAGCGTTGCTTCTCTAGCGGGAGGCTCCTACGAGCAGTACTTC.

For this clone: The sample holds other DNA sequences that translate to the same CDR3. The chain couples TRBV11-3 to TRBJ2-7, with a possible D match to TRBD1 (6 bases). The CDR3 is 12 amino acids. Germline assignment: CDR1 SGHNT and CDR2 YENEEA. The V and J ends lost 4 bases and 7 bases respectively, with 11 bases between them. The chain's CDR3 is CASSSNRAEQYF. Written as DNA, the CDR3 is TGTGCCAGCAGCTCCAACAGGGCAGAGCAGTACTTC. Full variable domain (rest looked up from reference TRBV11-3 and TRBJ2-7): EAGVVQSPRYKIIEKKQPVAFWCNPISGHNTLYWYLQNLGQGPELLIRYENEEAVDDSQLPKDRFSAERLKGVDSTLKIQPAELGDSAVYLCASSSNRAEQYFGPGTRLTVT.

The chain links TRBV20-1 to TRBJ2-5; D is undetermined. The CDR3 length is 11 residues. V lost 4 bases and J lost 4, with 7 bases in between. Germline V CDR1 and CDR2: DFQATT, SNEGSKA (reference sequence). This CDR3 reads CSANRGETQYF. CDR3 nucleotide sequence: TGCAGTGCTAACCGAGGAGAGACCCAGTACTTC.

The genes are TRBV10-3 and TRBJ2-7; no definite D call. Germline CDR1 ENHRY, CDR2 SYGVKD. Trimming removed 4 bases at V and 3 bases at J, with 7 bases between. The CDR3 consists of 12 residues. The CDR3 sequence: CAISAVSYEQYF. CDR3 in DNA: TGTGCCATCAGTGCAGTCAGCTACGAGCAGTACTTC.

The chain carries TRBV7-9 and TRBJ1-1, with 9 bases matching TRBD1. V was pared by 6 bases and J by 6 bases, with 8 bases of the junction left unmatched. This CDR3 is 14 amino acids long. The V gene's germline CDR1 is SEHNR and CDR2 FQNEAQ (reference sequence). DNA of the CDR3: TGTGCCAGCAGACCACAGGGGGCCGAGGCTGAAGCTTTCTTT. Encoded protein: CASRPQGAEAEAFF.

This chain joins TRBV5-4 and TRBJ2-1, with D perhaps matching TRBD2 (6 bases). V lost 3 bases and J 1 base, leaving 17 bases between the germline ends. This CDR3 is built from 17 residues. CDR1 SGHNT and CDR2 YYREEE come from the germline V gene (reference sequence). The CDR3 protein is CASSSRRGARSYNEQFF. CDR3 nucleotide sequence: TGTGCCAGCAGCTCCAGGAGGGGCGCTAGGTCCTACAATGAGCAGTTCTTC.

The chain couples TRBV12-5 to TRBJ2-3, with a weak D call TRBD2 (5 bases). V lost 6 bases, J lost 1 base, and 8 bases lay in between. CDR3 length: 13 amino acids. Germline V CDR1 and CDR2: LGHNT, FRNRAP. CDR3 in amino acids: CASGGDRTDTQYF. CDR3 in DNA: TGTGCTAGTGGGGGAGACCGCACAGATACGCAGTATTTT.

CDR3 sequence: CASSLTGGLAGELFF. In nucleotides, the CDR3 is TGTGCCAGCAGTTTAACAGGGGGCCTGGCCGGGGAGCTGTTTTTT. The chain employs TRBV28 and TRBJ2-2, with TRBD1 matching over 9 bases. The germline CDR1 and CDR2 sequences are MDHEN and SYDVKM. Trimming removed 2 bases from V and 6 bases from J; junction bases left unmatched: 4. This CDR3 has 15 amino acids.

V is TRBV5-4 and J is TRBJ1-2, with TRBD1 matching over 8 bases. Germline values: CDR1 SGHNT, CDR2 YYREEE (reference sequence). Trimming removed 4 bases from V and 3 bases from J; junction bases left unmatched: 8. This CDR3 has 15 amino acids. In nucleotides, the CDR3 is TGTGCCAGCAGCCGCAAATCGGGACAGGACTATGGCTACACCTTC. Translated, it gives CASSRKSGQDYGYTF. The full variable domain, with the rest looked up from reference TRBV5-4 and TRBJ1-2, is ETGVTQSPTHLIKTRGQQVTLRCSSQSGHNTVSWYQQALGQGPQFIFQYYREEENGRGNFPPRFSGLQFPNYSSELNVNALELDDSALYLCASSRKSGQDYGYTFGSGTRLTVV.

This clone was recorded a few times. The rearrangement joins TRBV30 to TRBJ1-4; D not certain. CDR3 length: 14 residues. V was trimmed by 1 base and J by 6 bases, leaving 12 bases between them. Germline V CDR1 and CDR2: GTSNPN, SVGIG (reference sequence). CDR3 loop: CAWSGKADDEKLFF. The CDR3 DNA is TGTGCCTGGAGTGGTAAAGCAGACGATGAAAAACTGTTTTTT.

J is TRBJ1-3 and V is TRBV7-9; 7 bases line up with TRBD1. V shed 5 bases and J 2 bases; nucleotides not matched to a gene: 3. The CDR3 contains 14 residues. Germline V CDR1 and CDR2: SEHNR, FQNEAQ (reference sequence). The CDR3 here is CASSPGTAGNTIYF. CDR3 sequence (DNA): TGTGCCAGCAGCCCCGGGACAGCTGGAAACACCATATATTTT.

A note on this clone: A much larger clone lies one base from this, so it may be a read error. Additional DNA sequences in this sample encode the identical CDR3. This CDR3 reads CASSVAGGSYNEQFF. The CDR3 DNA reads as TGTGCCAGCAGCGTAGCGGGAGGGTCCTACAATGAGCAGTTCTTC. V gene TRBV9 combines with J gene TRBJ2-1; the match to TRBD2 covers 8 bases. Germline assignment: CDR1 SGDLS and CDR2 YYNGEE. Losses at the gene ends were 0 bases for V and 1 base for J; bases not matched to a gene: 0. This CDR3 is 15 amino acids long.

This clone was recorded once. The V call is TRBV7-2, the J call TRBJ2-7; 9 bases map to TRBD1. The germline V gene has CDR1 SGHTA and CDR2 FQGNSA. The trim removed 4 bases at V and 1 base at J, leaving 8 bases unmatched. The CDR3 has 16 amino acids. In DNA form, the CDR3 reads TGTGCCAGCAGCTCGGGCTCCGGGACAGGGTCCTACGAGCAGTACTTC. This sequence encodes CASSSGSGTGSYEQYF.

The rearrangement links TRBV5-1 to TRBJ2-1, with 12 bases aligning to TRBD2. Germline lookup yields CDR1 SGHRS and CDR2 YFSETQ. The CDR3 spans 15 residues. With 0 bases clipped from V and 15 bases from J, the junction kept 10 bases outside the gene matches. The CDR3 coding sequence is TGCGCCAGCAGCTTGGGAATACGGACTAGCGGGATATTGTTCTTC. Encoded protein: CASSLGIRTSGILFF. Supplemented by reference TRBV5-1 and TRBJ2-1, the full variable domain reads KAGVTQTPRYLIKTRGQQVTLSCSPISGHRSVSWYQQTPGQGLQFLFEYFSETQRNKGNFPGRFSGRQFSNSRSEMNVSTLELGDSALYLCASSLGIRTSGILFFGPGTRLTVL.

V is TRBV6-1 and J is TRBJ2-7; D unresolved. This CDR3 comprises 14 residues. CDR1 is MNHNS and CDR2 is SASEGT in the germline V gene. Trimming stripped 5 bases from V and 5 bases from J, with 16 bases between. This CDR3 is CASSNQPYVNEQYF. CDR3 nucleotide sequence: TGTGCCAGCAGTAACCAACCCTACGTTAACGAGCAGTACTTC.